This T cell receptor beta chain is drawn from a study of T cell repertoires in cytomegalovirus infection. In the study overall: From public TCR beta signatures came an indication of both CMV infection and matching HLA type. The study, taken as a whole, reports: HLA-C-restricted CMV clonotypes gave the most frequent clonotype in two of eight donors. Individuals carrying CMV plus the relevant HLA were identified by cumulative frequency of public TCR beta families.

TCRdb reprocessed the reads via MiXCR and lists one record per CDR3 protein. The sample shows about 490,000 distinct CDR3 sequences, approximately 17% of them seen only once. The germline CDR1 and CDR2 sequences are LNHNV and YYDKDF (reference sequence). CDR3 length: 15 amino acids. V was pared by 5 bases and J by 10 bases, with 11 bases of the junction left unmatched. This clonotype has more than one count but fewer than ten. The target antigen is unknown. The TCR originated in a human donor in good health (CMV status not recorded). Some clones in this sample may be carry-over from other donors' samples. The chain recombines TRBV15 with TRBJ2-4; 10 bases agree with TRBD1. The sequenced sample consisted of CD8+ T cells from PBMCs. The CDR3 DNA reads as TGTGCCACCAGCCTAGTCAGAGGACAGGGGGAAATTCAGTACTTC. Protein: CATSLVRGQGEIQYF.